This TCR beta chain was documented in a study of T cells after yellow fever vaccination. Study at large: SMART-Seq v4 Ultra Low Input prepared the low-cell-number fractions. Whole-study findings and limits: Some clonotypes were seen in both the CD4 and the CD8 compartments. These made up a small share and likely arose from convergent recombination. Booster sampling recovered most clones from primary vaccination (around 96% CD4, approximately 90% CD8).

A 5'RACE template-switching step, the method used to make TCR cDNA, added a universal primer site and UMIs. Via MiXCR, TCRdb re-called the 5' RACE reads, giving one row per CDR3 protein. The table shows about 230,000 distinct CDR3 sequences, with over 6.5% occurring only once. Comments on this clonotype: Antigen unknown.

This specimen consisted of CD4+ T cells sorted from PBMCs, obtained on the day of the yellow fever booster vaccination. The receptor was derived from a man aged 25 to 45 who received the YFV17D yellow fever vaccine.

This chain's CDR3 is CASSTMTGGYEQYF. In DNA form, the CDR3 reads TGTGCCAGCAGTACTATGACAGGGGGATACGAGCAGTACTTC. The chain recombines TRBV2 with TRBJ2-7; TRBD1 matches at 9 bases. J lost 4 bases, V lost 5 bases, and 6 bases had no gene match. The CDR3 spans 14 residues. Per the germline V gene, CDR1 is SNHLY and CDR2 is FYNNEI.